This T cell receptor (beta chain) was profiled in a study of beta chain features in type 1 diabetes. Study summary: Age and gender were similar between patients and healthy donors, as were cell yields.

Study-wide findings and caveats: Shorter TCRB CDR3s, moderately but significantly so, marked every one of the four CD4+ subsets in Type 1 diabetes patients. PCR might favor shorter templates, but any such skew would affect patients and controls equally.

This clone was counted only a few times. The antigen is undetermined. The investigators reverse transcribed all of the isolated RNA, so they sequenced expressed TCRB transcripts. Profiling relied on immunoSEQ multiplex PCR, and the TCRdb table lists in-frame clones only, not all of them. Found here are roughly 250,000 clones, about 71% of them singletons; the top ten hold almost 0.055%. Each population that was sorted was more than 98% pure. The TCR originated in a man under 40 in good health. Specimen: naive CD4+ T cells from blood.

In DNA, the CDR3 is TGTGCCAGCAGCTTGAGGACAGATACGCAGTATTTT. This codes for CASSLRTDTQYF. This chain uses TRBV7-9 with TRBJ2-3; no clear D gene. V lost 3 bases to trimming and J lost 3 bases, with 4 bases between them. CDR1 and CDR2 from the germline V gene are SEHNR and FQNEAQ (reference sequence). The CDR3 is made up of 12 amino acids.